This is a list of T cell receptor beta chains from one sample in a study of graft-versus-host responses after intestinal transplantation. The table came from immunoSEQ multiplex PCR; TCRdb's copy has only in-frame clones and leaves some out. The sample holds 96,000 or so clones, 80% to 95% seen once. No antigens are known for them. This specimen consisted of unstimulated CD4+ T cells sorted from spleen or lymph node cells, obtained before intestinal transplant. The receptors derive from a human donor who received an intestinal transplant. The CDR3 runs from the conserved cysteine through the conserved F or W. The D gene is left open where the match is weak. Size tells how often a clone was seen (once, few, many) or the class of an expanded clone, and some rows leave it out.

D | size | J | V | CDR3 | DNA
TRBD2 | - | TRBJ2-2 | TRBV6-5 | CASSKSGRATGELFF | TGTGCCAGCAGCAAGAGCGGGAGGGCCACCGGGGAGCTGTTTTTT
TRBD1 | - | TRBJ1-1 | TRBV25-1 | CASRRQGAKAFF | TGTGCCAGCAGGAGACAGGGCGCTAAGGCTTTCTTT
- | - | TRBJ2-7 | TRBV5-1 | CASSLTAGSTYEQYF | TGCGCCAGCAGCTTGACGGCAGGGTCGACCTACGAGCAGTACTTC
- | - | TRBJ2-1 | TRBV5-1 | CASSRTGTQTYNEQFF | TGCGCCAGCAGCAGAACCGGGACTCAAACCTACAATGAGCAGTTCTTC
TRBD1 | once | TRBJ1-1 | TRBV27 | CASRRQGMNTEAFF | TGTGCCAGCAGGAGACAGGGAATGAACACTGAAGCTTTCTTT
TRBD2 | - | TRBJ2-3 | TRBV10-3 | CAIRGLAGSTDTQYF | TGTGCCATCAGGGGACTAGCGGGTAGCACAGATACGCAGTATTTT
TRBD1 | - | TRBJ1-2 | TRBV7-6 | CASSGDRGGGYTF | TGTGCCAGCAGCGGCGACAGGGGCGGAGGCTACACCTTC
- | - | TRBJ2-2 | TRBV29-1 | CSCIRTITGELFF | TGCAGCTGCATACGGACTATCACCGGGGAGCTGTTTTTT
TRBD1 | - | TRBJ1-6 | TRBV7-9 | CASSHWTGNNSPLHF | TGTGCCAGCAGCCACTGGACAGGGAACAATTCACCCCTCCACTTT
- | - | TRBJ1-1 | TRBV5-8 | CASSPNRLGDMNTEAFF | TGTGCCAGCAGCCCTAACCGCCTCGGAGATATGAACACTGAAGCTTTCTTT
- | - | TRBJ1-1 | TRBV28 | CASSSINTEAFF | TGTGCCAGCAGTTCTATAAACACTGAAGCTTTCTTT
TRBD2 | - | TRBJ2-1 | TRBV4-2 | CASSQDVSGRDYNEQFF | TGTGCCAGCAGCCAAGACGTTAGCGGGAGGGACTACAATGAGCAGTTCTTC
- | - | TRBJ2-5 | TRBV9 | CASSVGGLETQYF | TGTGCCAGCAGCGTAGGGGGACTAGAGACCCAGTACTTC
TRBD1 | - | TRBJ2-2 | TRBV5-1 | CASSLRGRGHTGELFF | TGCGCCAGCAGCCTCCGTGGCAGGGGGCATACCGGGGAGCTGTTTTTT
- | - | TRBJ1-1 | TRBV5-1 | CASSLAQGNTEAFF | TGCGCCAGCAGCTTGGCACAGGGTAACACTGAAGCTTTCTTT
- | - | TRBJ1-5 | TRBV27 | CASSLVPGGSNQPQHF | TGTGCCAGCAGTTTGGTTCCGGGGGGGTCTAATCAGCCCCAGCATTTT
- | - | TRBJ1-2 | TRBV14 | CASSQDNRVYGYTF | TGTGCCAGCAGCCAAGATAACAGGGTCTATGGCTACACCTTC
- | - | TRBJ1-2 | TRBV7-2 | CASSRDTNYGYTF | TGTGCCAGCAGCCGGGACACTAACTATGGCTACACCTTC
- | - | TRBJ1-1 | TRBV6-6 | CASSYAVVRMNTEAFF | TGTGCCAGCAGTTACGCGGTCGTACGGATGAACACTGAAGCTTTCTTT
TRBD2 | - | TRBJ2-3 | TRBV5-6 | CASSLGALAGTQYF | TGTGCCAGCAGCTTGGGGGCCTTAGCGGGTACGCAGTATTTT
- | - | TRBJ1-6 | TRBV30 | CAWSVPPSSYNSPLHF | TGTGCCTGGAGTGTACCGCCGAGCTCCTATAATTCACCCCTCCACTTT
- | - | TRBJ2-3 | TRBV10-3 | CAISSTRARDTQYF | TGTGCCATCAGCTCGACGCGCGCTAGGGATACGCAGTATTTT
TRBD1 | - | TRBJ2-2 | TRBV2 | CASRLQGATGTGELFF | TGTGCCAGCAGACTCCAGGGGGCAACGGGCACCGGGGAGCTGTTTTTT
TRBD1 | - | TRBJ1-1 | TRBV19 | CASGGQGGPEAFF | TGTGCCAGTGGGGGACAGGGGGGGCCTGAAGCTTTCTTT
TRBD1 | - | TRBJ1-6 | TRBV14 | CASSLLRGGDFSPLHF | TGTGCCAGCAGCCTCCTTAGAGGGGGCGATTTCTCACCCCTCCACTTT
TRBD1 | - | TRBJ1-5 | TRBV19 | CASSPKQGIGVQPQHF | TGTGCCAGTAGTCCCAAACAGGGGATCGGGGTTCAGCCCCAGCATTTT
- | - | TRBJ2-3 | TRBV19 | CASSIERSTQYF | TGTGCCAGTAGTATAGAGCGTAGTACGCAGTATTTT
- | - | TRBJ2-1 | TRBV27 | CASSPAFGSYNEQFF | TGTGCCAGCAGTCCCGCTTTCGGCTCCTACAATGAGCAGTTCTTC
- | - | TRBJ1-5 | TRBV5-4 | CASSLGDQPQHF | TGTGCCAGCAGTCTCGGTGATCAGCCCCAGCATTTT
TRBD1 | - | TRBJ1-2 | TRBV11-2 | CASSYRGNYGYTF | TGTGCCAGCAGCTACAGGGGTAACTATGGCTACACCTTC
- | - | TRBJ1-6 | TRBV19 | CASSDPAEPLHF | TGTGCCAGTAGTGACCCCGCGGAACCCCTCCACTTT
TRBD2 | - | TRBJ2-7 | TRBV7-9 | CASSSTSGSSYEQYF | TGTGCCAGCAGCTCGACTAGCGGGAGCTCCTACGAGCAGTACTTC
TRBD1 | - | TRBJ2-7 | TRBV6-1 | CASSDWTGRKYF | TGTGCCAGCAGTGACTGGACAGGGAGAAAGTACTTC
- | - | TRBJ2-5 | TRBV9 | CASSSGLSSETQYF | TGTGCCAGCAGCTCCGGGTTGAGTTCGGAGACCCAGTACTTC
TRBD1 | - | TRBJ1-2 | TRBV28 | CASSFGTDYGYTF | TGTGCCAGCAGTTTTGGGACAGACTATGGCTACACCTTC
- | - | TRBJ2-7 | TRBV18 | CASSPSGRPYEQYF | TGTGCCAGCTCACCAAGCGGGCGACCCTACGAGCAGTACTTC
TRBD1 | once | TRBJ2-7 | TRBV5-1 | CATRPGQGPYEQYF | TGCGCCACGCGACCGGGACAGGGACCCTACGAGCAGTACTTC
TRBD2 | - | TRBJ2-3 | TRBV14 | CASSGQLAGTDTQYF | TGTGCCAGCAGCGGCCAACTAGCGGGCACAGATACGCAGTATTTT
TRBD1 | - | TRBJ2-5 | TRBV2 | CASSFGTGQLETQYF | TGTGCCAGCAGCTTTGGGACAGGGCAGTTGGAGACCCAGTACTTC
- | - | TRBJ2-5 | TRBV5-6 | CASSPATGKETQYF | TGTGCCAGCAGCCCGGCGACAGGAAAAGAGACCCAGTACTTC
- | few | TRBJ1-4 | TRBV2 | CASSLQGFNEKLFF | TGTGCCAGCAGCCTACAGGGTTTCAATGAAAAACTGTTTTTT
- | - | TRBJ2-7 | TRBV30 | CAWSVRASYEQYF | TGTGCCTGGAGTGTACGCGCCTCCTACGAGCAGTACTTC
TRBD1 | - | TRBJ2-7 | TRBV2 | CAGRDRSYEQYF | TGTGCCGGCCGGGACAGGTCCTACGAGCAGTACTTC
TRBD1 | - | TRBJ1-5 | TRBV28 | CASSSNRGLNQPQHF | TGTGCCAGCAGTTCGAACAGGGGGTTGAACCAGCCCCAGCATTTT
TRBD1 | - | TRBJ1-1 | TRBV10-1 | CASSGGQRYTEAFF | TGCGCCAGCAGTGGGGGACAGAGATACACTGAAGCTTTCTTT
- | - | TRBJ2-7 | TRBV5-4 | CASSLWGRREQYF | TGTGCCAGCAGCTTGTGGGGGCGGCGGGAGCAGTACTTC
- | - | TRBJ2-3 | TRBV4-3 | CASSQGVGGAFTQYF | TGCGCCAGCAGCCAAGGTGTGGGGGGGGCATTTACGCAGTATTTT
- | - | TRBJ2-3 | TRBV14 | CASSPRVSDTQYF | TGTGCCAGCAGCCCCAGGGTCTCAGATACGCAGTATTTT
TRBD2 | - | TRBJ2-3 | TRBV25-1 | CASSEWRRGGGTDTQYF | TGTGCCAGCAGTGAATGGCGGCGGGGGGGAGGTACAGATACGCAGTATTTT
TRBD1 | - | TRBJ2-2 | TRBV30 | CAWNPDRVKHAGELFF | TGTGCCTGGAACCCGGACAGGGTTAAACATGCCGGGGAGCTGTTTTTT
TRBD1 | - | TRBJ1-6 | TRBV9 | CASSVGQTNSPLHF | TGTGCCAGCAGCGTGGGACAGACTAATTCACCCCTCCACTTT
TRBD1 | - | TRBJ1-2 | TRBV9 | CASSLTGAVGYTF | TGTGCCAGCAGCCTTACAGGGGCGGTTGGCTACACCTTC
- | - | TRBJ1-3 | TRBV6-1 | CASSYVGAAGNTIYF | TGTGCCAGCAGCTACGTGGGGGCGGCTGGAAACACCATATATTTT
TRBD1 | - | TRBJ2-1 | TRBV7-3 | CASSSQGALAYNEQFF | TGTGCCAGCAGCTCTCAGGGGGCGCTCGCCTACAATGAGCAGTTCTTC
TRBD2 | - | TRBJ2-5 | TRBV5-1 | CASSVGLAGEETQYF | TGCGCCAGCAGCGTCGGGCTAGCGGGAGAAGAGACCCAGTACTTC
- | once | TRBJ2-5 | TRBV2 | CASVVQETQYF | TGTGCGAGCGTTGTACAAGAGACCCAGTACTTC